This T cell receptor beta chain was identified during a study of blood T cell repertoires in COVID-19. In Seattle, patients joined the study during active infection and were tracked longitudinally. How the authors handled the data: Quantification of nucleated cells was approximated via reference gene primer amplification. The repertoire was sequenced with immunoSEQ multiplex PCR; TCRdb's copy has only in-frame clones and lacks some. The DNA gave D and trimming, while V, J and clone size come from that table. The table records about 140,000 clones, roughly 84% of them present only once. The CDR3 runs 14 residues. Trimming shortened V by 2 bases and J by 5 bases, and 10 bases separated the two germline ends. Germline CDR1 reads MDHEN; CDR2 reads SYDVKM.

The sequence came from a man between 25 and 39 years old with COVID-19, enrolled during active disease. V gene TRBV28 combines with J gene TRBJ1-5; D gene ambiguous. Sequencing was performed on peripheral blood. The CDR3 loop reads CASSLSRSDQPQHF. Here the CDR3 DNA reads TGTGCCAGCAGTTTAAGCAGGTCTGATCAGCCCCAGCATTTT.